The next 3 T cell receptor beta chains were all read from a single sample in a study of blood T cell repertoires in COVID-19 (dated by TCRdb to about 2020). Libraries came from the immunoSEQ multiplex PCR assay. Here the immuneACCESS table is served through TCRdb, limited to in-frame sequences with V and J called. Missing clones are a known gap in these copies; in checked studies unresolved V genes cover under half, and the rest lacks a known reason. The sample table records about 260,000 clones; 88% of these occur just once. The ten largest clones take up 10% to 13% of the sample. Material: peripheral blood. All receptors come from a woman aged 65 to 85 with COVID-19, enrolled during active disease.

The J gene is TRBJ2-5, the V gene TRBV29-1; 8 nucleotides agree with TRBD2. This CDR3 is built from 14 residues. The germline V gene encodes CDR1 SQVTM and CDR2 ANQGSEA. The V gene end was trimmed by 5 bases and the J gene end by 3 bases; junction bases not matched to a gene: 8. CDR3 nucleotides: TGCAGCGTTTTCTCCGGGCGGGGGGAAGAGACCCAGTACTTC. Protein: CSVFSGRGEETQYF.

J is TRBJ2-7 and V is TRBV5-1; D might be TRBD2 (5 bases). The CDR3 contains 13 residues. Germline CDR1 and CDR2: SGHRS and YFSETQ. The germline V and J ends were trimmed by 4 bases and 2 bases, with 10 bases remaining between them. The CDR3 loop is CASSRGPTYEQYF. CDR3 coding DNA: TGCGCCAGCAGCCGCGGGCCAACCTACGAGCAGTACTTC.

The chain is built from TRBV13 and TRBJ2-1, with 10 bases matching TRBD2. J gave up 4 bases and V 6 bases, and 9 bases lay outside the gene matches. This CDR3 spans 16 amino acids. The germline V gene has CDR1 PRHDT and CDR2 FYEKMQ (reference sequence). The CDR3 nucleotides read TGTGCCAGCAGTACCCGAGCGGGAGGGGGTTACAATGAGCAGTTCTTC. Translating gives CASSTRAGGGYNEQFF.